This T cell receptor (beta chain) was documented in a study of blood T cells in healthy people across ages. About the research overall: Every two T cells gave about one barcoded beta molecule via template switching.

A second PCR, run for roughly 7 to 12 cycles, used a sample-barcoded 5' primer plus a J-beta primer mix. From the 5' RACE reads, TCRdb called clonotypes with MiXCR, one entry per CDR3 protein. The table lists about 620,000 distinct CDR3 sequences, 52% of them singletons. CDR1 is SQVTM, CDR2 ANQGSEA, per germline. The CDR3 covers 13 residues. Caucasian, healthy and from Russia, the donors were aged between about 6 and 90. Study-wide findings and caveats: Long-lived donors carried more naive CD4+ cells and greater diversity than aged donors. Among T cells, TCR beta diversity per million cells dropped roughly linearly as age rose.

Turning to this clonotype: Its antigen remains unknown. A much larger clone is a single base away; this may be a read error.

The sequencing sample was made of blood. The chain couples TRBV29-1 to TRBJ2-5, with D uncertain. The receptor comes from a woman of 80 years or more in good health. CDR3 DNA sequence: TGCACCTACAGTCTCCTGACGTACAATGAGCAGTACTTC. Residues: CTYSLLTYNEQYF.